This T cell receptor beta chain was identified during a study of vaccination effects on CD4 cells after COVID-19. Profiling relied on immunoSEQ multiplex PCR, and the TCRdb table lists in-frame clones only, not all of them. The sample shows some 29,000 clones, 65% to 75% of them seen only once. This clone occurred a few times. Its specificity is unknown. ViraFEST used viral peptide pools to expand antigen-specific CD4+ T cells before sequencing. Subsequent to a culture period of around 10 days, CD4+ T cells were isolated. Participants completed two doses of the BNT162b2 or mRNA-1273 vaccine. Negative nucleocapsid antibody tests before and after vaccination confirmed no previous SARS-CoV-2 infection. Half-medium changes using IL-2 medium occurred on days 3 and 7. Here the sequenced sample was CD4+ T cells from PBMCs cultured with HCoV-OC43 spike peptides, taken after COVID-19 vaccination. Documented subset: HCoV-OC43 spike overlapping peptide pool stimulation. The origin of this receptor is a human donor who received a COVID-19 vaccine.

The CDR3 DNA reads as TGTGCCAGCAGTGAACCAGTGAAGAGAGAAGCTTTCTTT. Translated, it gives CASSEPVKREAFF. J is TRBJ1-1 and V is TRBV6-1, with D hard to call. Germline values: CDR1 MNHNS, CDR2 SASEGT. The CDR3 is made up of 13 amino acids. Trimming took off 2 bases at V and 8 bases at J, with 12 bases between the two ends.